This T cell receptor beta chain stems from a study of shared clonotypes between healthy human individuals. On this clone itself: Its antigen remains unidentified.

Sequenced by immunoSEQ multiplex PCR; TCRdb stores in-frame clones only, minus some. The table has 2 million to 2.5 million clones, approximately 96% seen once. The CDR3 spans 15 residues. CDR1 is SGHDT and CDR2 is YYEEEE in the germline V gene. V gave up 1 base and J gave up 2 bases, with 12 bases separating them. Study-wide results and limits: How much donors shared clonotypes was expected to be affected by sequencing depth.

The specimen was naive CD4+ T cells sorted from blood. Subset given: CD45RA+ positively selected. The receptor's source is a man between 18 and 29 years old in good health. V gene TRBV5-6 combines with J gene TRBJ2-5; D possibly corresponds to TRBD2 (5 bases). The CDR3 is CASSLPGSPQETQYF. DNA of the CDR3: TGTGCCAGCAGCTTGCCGGGATCACCTCAAGAGACCCAGTACTTC.